Below, 20 T cell receptor beta chains from the same sample are listed, as sequenced in a study of response to subunit inactivated influenza vaccine. MiXCR was run by TCRdb on the RT-PCR reads, yielding one entry per CDR3 protein. The data hold approximately 490,000 distinct CDR3 sequences, with less than 7.5% observed a single time. Specimen: PBMCs from blood, collected less than 30 months after vaccination. These receptors all stem from a man aged 45 to 75 who received an inactivated influenza vaccine.

This clonotype was detected a few times. This rearrangement joins TRBV27 to TRBJ2-7, with TRBD2 identical over 8 bases. The CDR3 length is 20 residues. From germline, CDR1 is MNHEY and CDR2 SMNVEV (reference sequence). The V segment lost 6 bases and the J segment 1 base; nucleotides outside the gene matches: 23. The CDR3 coding sequence is TGTGCCAGCAGCCGCTTTTGGACTAGCATTCAAACCTCCGTTTCCTACGAGCAGTACTTC. The encoded protein is CASSRFWTSIQTSVSYEQYF.

This clonotype came up a few times. This rearrangement joins TRBV12-3 or TRBV12-4 to TRBJ1-2; D perhaps matches TRBD1 (5 bases). The CDR3 totals 12 residues. Trimming cost V 9 bases and J 8 bases, with 16 bases left between them. DNA for the CDR3: TGTGCCAGTTTCTTCAGGGCGGGAGGCTACACCTTC. As protein: CASFFRAGGYTF.

The chain joins TRBV7-9 to TRBJ1-2; D call uncertain. V lost 7 bases and J lost 0, with 12 bases in between. Looked up from germline, CDR1 is SEHNR and CDR2 is FQNEAQ (reference sequence). There are 14 residues in the CDR3. The CDR3 DNA reads as TGTGCCAGCACCTCGGCGGGTTCTAACTATGGCTACACCTTC. Amino acid sequence: CASTSAGSNYGYTF.

This clonotype turned up a few times. The rearrangement uses TRBV4-2 and TRBJ2-1; D call uncertain. Deletions cut 4 bases from V and 8 bases from J, with 15 bases between. This CDR3 region has 14 residues. Germline V CDR1 and CDR2: LGHNA, YNFKEQ. In DNA form, the CDR3 reads TGTGCCAGCAGCCCAGAGGTCCGCAACTATGAGCAGTTCTTC. Translated, it gives CASSPEVRNYEQFF.

This clonotype was detected many times. The CDR3 sequence is CASSHDTRAENSPLHF. The CDR3 DNA reads TGCGCCAGCAGCCATGACACTCGGGCCGAGAATTCACCCCTCCACTTT. J is TRBJ1-6 and V is TRBV4-3; D unclear. V was clipped by 3 bases and J by 7 bases, with 16 bases between them. The CDR3 totals 16 residues. Germline V CDR1 and CDR2: LGHNA, YSLEER.

Only a few counts were recorded for this clonotype. This chain joins TRBV25-1 and TRBJ2-5; D is possibly TRBD2 (5 bases). CDR1 and CDR2 (germline): MGHDK, SYGVNS. The CDR3 covers 15 residues. Deletions cut 4 bases from V and 0 bases from J, with 12 bases between. In nucleotides, the CDR3 is TGTGCCAGCAGTGGCCCCCGGGGATACCAAGAGACCCAGTACTTC. Translation: CASSGPRGYQETQYF.

In its sample, this clonotype was seen many times. J is TRBJ1-2 and V is TRBV12-3 or TRBV12-4, with D uncertain. The V gene lost 3 bases and the J gene lost 8 bases, with 13 bases spanning the gap. The length of the CDR3 is 13 residues. The CDR3 DNA is TGTGCCAGCAGTTTGGACGGGTTACGGGGCTACACCTTC. Protein sequence: CASSLDGLRGYTF.

This clonotype was seen once. The CDR3 loop reads CASSPGGGGYEQYF. The CDR3, as DNA: TGTGCCAGCAGCCCCGGAGGAGGGGGCTACGAGCAGTACTTC. The genes are TRBV7-2 and TRBJ2-7, with D perhaps assigned TRBD1 or TRBD2 (6 bases each). Germline assignment: CDR1 SGHTA and CDR2 FQGNSA. The length of the CDR3 is 14 residues. Trimming cost V 5 bases and J 3 bases, with 14 bases left between them.

This clonotype occurred a few times. The chain couples TRBV7-9 to TRBJ2-1; D unresolved. Germline V gene sequence: CDR1 SEHNR, CDR2 FQNEAQ (reference sequence). CDR3 length equals 13 residues. V was trimmed by 5 bases and J by 9 bases, leaving 14 bases between them. This CDR3 is CASSLPSTREQFF. DNA of the CDR3: TGTGCCAGCAGCCTCCCGAGCACCCGTGAGCAGTTCTTC.

This clonotype was recorded at least ten times. V gene TRBV4-3 combines with J gene TRBJ1-6, with D possibly TRBD1 on 6 matching bases. V was trimmed by 2 bases and J by 8 bases, leaving 19 bases between them. The CDR3 is 17 amino acids. CDR1 and CDR2 (germline): LGHNA, YSLEER. The CDR3 DNA is TGCGCCAGCAGCCAAACCCCTGTCAGGGGAGGTTATTCACCCCTCCACTTT. Its translation is CASSQTPVRGGYSPLHF.

This clonotype was detected only a few times. The rearrangement joins TRBV2 to TRBJ1-1, with TRBD1 as a possible D gene (5 bases). Trimming removed 6 bases from V and 6 bases from J, with 17 bases in between. The CDR3 spans 14 residues. Germline V lookup: CDR1 SNHLY, CDR2 FYNNEI. The chain's CDR3 is CASRRTGRGSEAFF. CDR3 in DNA: TGTGCCAGCAGACGTACGGGGAGGGGCTCTGAAGCTTTCTTT.

The chain recombines TRBV29-1 with TRBJ2-3; TRBD2 aligns across 8 bases. In germline, CDR1 is SQVTM, CDR2 ANQGSEA. V trimming: 3 bases; J trimming: 3 bases; junction bases outside the gene matches: 5. The CDR3 is 14 residues long. The CDR3 DNA sequence: TGCAGCGTTGAGAGGCGGGGGGCGACAGATACGCAGTATTTT. Translation gives CSVERRGATDTQYF.

This clonotype has a handful of counts. The chain combines TRBV7-2 with TRBJ2-1; D is unresolved. The CDR3 contains 13 residues. The ends were cut back, 5 bases at V and 4 bases at J, with 9 bases in the middle. CDR1 is SGHTA and CDR2 is FQGNSA in the germline V gene. The CDR3 sequence is CASSPEPYNEQFF. In DNA form, the CDR3 reads TGTGCCAGCAGCCCGGAGCCATACAATGAGCAGTTCTTC.

V usage is TRBV20-1 and J usage is TRBJ2-1; 9 nucleotides line up with TRBD2. Germline CDR1 is DFQATT and CDR2 is SNEGSKA (reference sequence). The CDR3 has 15 amino acids. V lost 1 base, J lost 9 bases, and 10 bases stayed unmatched. CDR3 residues: CSARARASGVGEQFF. In DNA form, the CDR3 reads TGCAGTGCTAGAGCTCGGGCTAGCGGGGTGGGTGAGCAGTTCTTC.

This clonotype was observed a handful of times. V and J are TRBV4-3 and TRBJ2-1, with a weak D call TRBD2 (6 bases). Germline-derived CDR1 and CDR2 are LGHNA and YSLEER. Between the trimmed V and J ends, which lost 0 bases and 12 bases, there was a span of 15 bases. The CDR3 totals 14 residues. The CDR3 coding sequence is TGCGCCAGCAGCCAAGACGTCGCGTTTAGCGGGCAGTTCTTC. As protein: CASSQDVAFSGQFF.

This clonotype was counted a few times. The V gene is TRBV7-9, the J gene TRBJ2-3; possibly TRBD1 or TRBD2 for D (5 bases each). Germline V gene data show CDR1 as SEHNR and CDR2 as FQNEAQ (reference sequence). The germline V and J ends were trimmed by 3 bases and 2 bases, with 9 bases remaining between them. The CDR3 has 14 amino acids. CDR3 in amino acids: CASSFGTTTDTQYF. The CDR3 region has the DNA TGTGCCAGCAGCTTCGGGACCACCACAGATACGCAGTATTTT. Full variable domain (rest looked up from reference TRBV7-9 and TRBJ2-3): DTGVSQNPRHKITKRGQNVTFRCDPISEHNRLYWYRQTLGQGPEFLTYFQNEAQLEKSRLLSDRFSAERPKGSFSTLEIQRTEQGDSAMYLCASSFGTTTDTQYFGPGTRLTVL.

Ten or more counts support this clonotype. The V call is TRBV4-1, the J call TRBJ1-5; D is perhaps TRBD1 (6 bases). V gave up 0 bases and J gave up 2 bases, with 11 bases separating them. The CDR3 has 16 amino acids. The germline V gene encodes CDR1 MGHRA and CDR2 YSYEKL. CDR3 residues: CASSQDQPGGNQPQHF. In DNA, the CDR3 is TGCGCCAGCAGCCAAGATCAGCCAGGGGGCAATCAGCCCCAGCATTTT.

The rearrangement uses TRBV7-9 and TRBJ1-1; D is uncertain. Trimming removed 7 bases from V and 7 bases from J, with 16 bases in between. The CDR3 length is 13 residues. Germline CDR1 is SEHNR and CDR2 is FQNEAQ (reference sequence). The CDR3 DNA follows: TGTGCCAGCACCAATATTCTACTGGGTGAAGCTTTCTTT. Amino acids: CASTNILLGEAFF.

V gene TRBV6-6 combines with J gene TRBJ1-1; no clear D gene. The length of the CDR3 is 12 residues. Trimming removed 7 bases from V and 0 bases from J, with 6 bases in between. CDR1 and CDR2 from the germline V gene are MNHNY and SVGAGI (reference sequence). The DNA for the CDR3 is TGTGCCAGCAAAGCCCTGAACACTGAAGCTTTCTTT. It codes for CASKALNTEAFF.

CDR3 DNA: TGTGCCAGCAGCTTCGGACAGGGGTTCGTAATCAGCAAAAACATTCAGTACTTC. This encodes CASSFGQGFVISKNIQYF. The rearrangement joins TRBV5-6 to TRBJ2-4; 9 bases line up with TRBD1. The CDR3 has 18 residues. V was clipped by 2 bases and J by 3 bases; unmatched bases: 12. Germline V gene lookup returns CDR1 SGHDT and CDR2 YYEEEE.